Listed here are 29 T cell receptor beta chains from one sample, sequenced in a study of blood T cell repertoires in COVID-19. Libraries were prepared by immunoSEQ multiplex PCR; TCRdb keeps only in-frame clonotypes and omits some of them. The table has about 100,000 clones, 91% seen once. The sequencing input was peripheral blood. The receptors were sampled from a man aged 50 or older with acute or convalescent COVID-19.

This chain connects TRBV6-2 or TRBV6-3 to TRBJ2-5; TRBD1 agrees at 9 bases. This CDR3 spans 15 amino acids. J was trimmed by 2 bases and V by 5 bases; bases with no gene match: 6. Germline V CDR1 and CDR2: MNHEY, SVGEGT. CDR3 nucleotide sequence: TGTGCCAGCAGTCCGCGGACAGGGGCTCAAGAGACCCAGTACTTC. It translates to CASSPRTGAQETQYF.

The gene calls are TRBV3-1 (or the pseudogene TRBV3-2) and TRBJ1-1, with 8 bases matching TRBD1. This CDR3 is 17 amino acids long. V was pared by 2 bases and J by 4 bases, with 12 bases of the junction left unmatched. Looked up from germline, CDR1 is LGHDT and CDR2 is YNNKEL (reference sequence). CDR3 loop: CASSQPGTGFLSTEAFF. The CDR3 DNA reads TGTGCCAGCAGCCAACCTGGGACAGGCTTCCTTTCCACTGAAGCTTTCTTT.

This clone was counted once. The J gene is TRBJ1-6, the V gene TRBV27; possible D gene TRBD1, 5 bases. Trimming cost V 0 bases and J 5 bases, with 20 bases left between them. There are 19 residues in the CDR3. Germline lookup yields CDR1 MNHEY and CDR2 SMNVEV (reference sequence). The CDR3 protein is CASSLSSRRGVPNNSPLHF. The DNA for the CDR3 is TGTGCCAGCAGTTTATCTAGTCGAAGGGGCGTTCCAAATAATTCACCCCTCCACTTT.

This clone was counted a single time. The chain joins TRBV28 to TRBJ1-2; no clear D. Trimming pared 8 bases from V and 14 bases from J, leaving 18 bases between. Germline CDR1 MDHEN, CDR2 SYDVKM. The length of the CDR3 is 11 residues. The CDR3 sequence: CASGPWTAFTF. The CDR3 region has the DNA TGTGCCAGCGGCCCATGGACTGCATTTACCTTC.

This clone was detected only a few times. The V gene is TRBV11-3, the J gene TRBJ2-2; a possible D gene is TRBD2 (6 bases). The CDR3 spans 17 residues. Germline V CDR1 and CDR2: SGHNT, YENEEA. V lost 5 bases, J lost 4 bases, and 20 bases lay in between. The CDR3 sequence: CASSPGLVGGGTGELFF. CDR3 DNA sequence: TGTGCCAGCAGCCCGGGCCTCGTCGGGGGAGGCACCGGGGAGCTGTTTTTT. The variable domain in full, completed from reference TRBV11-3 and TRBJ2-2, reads EAGVVQSPRYKIIEKKQPVAFWCNPISGHNTLYWYLQNLGQGPELLIRYENEEAVDDSQLPKDRFSAERLKGVDSTLKIQPAELGDSAVYLCASSPGLVGGGTGELFFGEGSRLTVL.

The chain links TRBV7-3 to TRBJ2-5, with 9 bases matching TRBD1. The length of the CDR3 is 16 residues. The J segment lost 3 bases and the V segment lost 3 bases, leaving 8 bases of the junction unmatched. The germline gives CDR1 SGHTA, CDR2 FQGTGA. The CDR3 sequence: CASSFTTGTGKETQYF. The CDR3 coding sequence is TGTGCCAGCAGCTTTACCACCGGGACAGGGAAAGAGACCCAGTACTTC.

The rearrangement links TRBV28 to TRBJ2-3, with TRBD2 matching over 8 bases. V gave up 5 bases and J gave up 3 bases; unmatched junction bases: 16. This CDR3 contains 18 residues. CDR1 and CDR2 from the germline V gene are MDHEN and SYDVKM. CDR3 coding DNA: TGTGCCAGCAGTGTATCTCCGGGACTAGGAGCCTTGACAGATACGCAGTATTTT. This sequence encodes CASSVSPGLGALTDTQYF. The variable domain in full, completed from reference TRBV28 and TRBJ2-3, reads DVKVTQSSRYLVKRTGEKVFLECVQDMDHENMFWYRQDPGLGLRLIYFSYDVKMKEKGDIPEGYSVSREKKERFSLILESASTNQTSMYLCASSVSPGLGALTDTQYFGPGTRLTVL.

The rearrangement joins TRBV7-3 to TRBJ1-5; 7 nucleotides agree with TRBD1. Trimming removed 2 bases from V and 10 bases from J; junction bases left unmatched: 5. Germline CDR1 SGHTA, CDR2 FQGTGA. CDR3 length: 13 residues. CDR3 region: CASSLDRQGPQHF. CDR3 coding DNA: TGTGCCAGCAGCTTAGATCGACAGGGCCCCCAGCATTTT.

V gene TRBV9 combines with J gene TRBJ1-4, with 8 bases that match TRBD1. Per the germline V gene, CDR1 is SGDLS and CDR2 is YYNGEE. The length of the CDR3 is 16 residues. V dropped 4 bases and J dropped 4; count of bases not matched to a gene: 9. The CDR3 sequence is CASSPRQGYYNEKLFF. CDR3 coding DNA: TGTGCCAGCAGCCCCCGACAGGGGTACTATAATGAAAAACTGTTTTTT.

CDR3 DNA sequence: TGTGCCAGCAGCTTAGCGCGGGGGACTGAAGCTTTCTTT. It yields the protein CASSLARGTEAFF. The rearrangement links TRBV7-9 to TRBJ1-1; tentatively, D is TRBD1 (5 bases). V shed 0 bases and J shed 5 bases, with 7 bases lying between them. Germline assignment: CDR1 SEHNR and CDR2 FQNEAQ (reference sequence). The CDR3 is 13 residues long. The full variable domain, completed using reference TRBV7-9 and TRBJ1-1, is DTGVSQNPRHKITKRGQNVTFRCDPISEHNRLYWYRQTLGQGPEFLTYFQNEAQLEKSRLLSDRFSAERPKGSFSTLEIQRTEQGDSAMYLCASSLARGTEAFFGQGTRLTVV.

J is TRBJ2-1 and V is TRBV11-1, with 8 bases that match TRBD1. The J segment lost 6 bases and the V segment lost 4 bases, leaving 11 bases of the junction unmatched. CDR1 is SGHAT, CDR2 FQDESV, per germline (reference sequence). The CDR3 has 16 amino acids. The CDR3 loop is CASSSIRTGPINEQFF. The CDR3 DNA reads TGTGCCAGCAGCTCGATTAGGACAGGGCCCATCAATGAGCAGTTCTTC. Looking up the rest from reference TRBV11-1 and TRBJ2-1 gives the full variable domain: EAEVAQSPRYKITEKSQAVAFWCDPISGHATLYWYRQILGQGPELLVQFQDESVVDDSQLPKDRFSAERLKGVDSTLKIQPAELGDSAMYLCASSSIRTGPINEQFFGPGTRLTVL.

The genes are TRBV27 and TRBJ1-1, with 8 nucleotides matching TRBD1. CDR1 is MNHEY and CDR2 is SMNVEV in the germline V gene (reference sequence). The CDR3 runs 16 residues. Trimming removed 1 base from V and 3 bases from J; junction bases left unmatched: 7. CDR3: CASSLWGRGRDTEAFF. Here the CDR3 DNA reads TGTGCCAGCAGTTTATGGGGCAGGGGGCGTGACACTGAAGCTTTCTTT.

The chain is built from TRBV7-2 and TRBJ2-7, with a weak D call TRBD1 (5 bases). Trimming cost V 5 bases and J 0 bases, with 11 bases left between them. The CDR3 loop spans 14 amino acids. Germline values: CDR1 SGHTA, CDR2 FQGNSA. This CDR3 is CASSHSDTSYEQYF. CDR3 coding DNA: TGTGCCAGCAGCCATTCGGACACCTCCTACGAGCAGTACTTC.

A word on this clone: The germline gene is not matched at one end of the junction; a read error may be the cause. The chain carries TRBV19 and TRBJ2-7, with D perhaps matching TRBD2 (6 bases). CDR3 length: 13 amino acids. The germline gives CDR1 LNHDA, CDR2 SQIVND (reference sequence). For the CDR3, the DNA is TGTGCCAGTAGTTTAGACATGGGAGGCGAGCAGTACTTC. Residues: CASSLDMGGEQYF.

The CDR3 protein is CASSLVRHMNTEAFF. CDR3 DNA sequence: TGTGCCAGCAGCTTAGTACGACACATGAACACTGAAGCTTTCTTT. V usage is TRBV11-1 and J usage is TRBJ1-1; no clear D. This CDR3 is built from 15 residues. Trimming cost V 1 base and J 0 bases, with 9 bases left between them. Per the germline V gene, CDR1 is SGHAT and CDR2 is FQDESV (reference sequence).

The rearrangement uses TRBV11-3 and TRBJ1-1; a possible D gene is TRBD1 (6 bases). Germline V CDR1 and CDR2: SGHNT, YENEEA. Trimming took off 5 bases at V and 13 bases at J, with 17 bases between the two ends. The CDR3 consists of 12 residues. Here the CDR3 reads CASSGRGDIGFF. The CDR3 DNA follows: TGTGCCAGCAGCGGCCGGGGGGACATCGGTTTCTTT.

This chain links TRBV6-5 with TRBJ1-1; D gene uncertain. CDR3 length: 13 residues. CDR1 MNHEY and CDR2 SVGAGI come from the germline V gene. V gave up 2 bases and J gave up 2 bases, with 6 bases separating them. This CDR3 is CASSYGPNTEAFF. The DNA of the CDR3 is TGTGCCAGCAGTTACGGGCCTAACACTGAAGCTTTCTTT.

DNA for the CDR3: TGTGCCAGCAGCTTTTCGAACCCCCAAGGGGCCTACGAGCAGTACTTC. It translates to CASSFSNPQGAYEQYF. The chain joins TRBV5-5 to TRBJ2-7; tentatively, D is TRBD1 (5 bases). Germline loops: CDR1 SGHKS, CDR2 YYEKEE (reference sequence). Trimming stripped 2 bases from V and 2 bases from J, with 17 bases between. The CDR3 runs to 16 residues.

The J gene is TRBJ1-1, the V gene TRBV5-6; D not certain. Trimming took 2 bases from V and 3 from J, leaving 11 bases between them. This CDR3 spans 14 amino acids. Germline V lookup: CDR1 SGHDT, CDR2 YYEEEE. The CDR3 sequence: CASSFQSVDTEAFF. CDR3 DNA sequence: TGTGCCAGCAGCTTCCAGTCCGTGGACACTGAAGCTTTCTTT.

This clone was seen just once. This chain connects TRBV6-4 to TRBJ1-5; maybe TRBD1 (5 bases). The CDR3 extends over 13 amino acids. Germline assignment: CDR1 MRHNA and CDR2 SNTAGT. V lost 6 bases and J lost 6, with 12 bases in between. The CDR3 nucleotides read TGTGCCAGCAGAGAAGGGGAAGGTCAGCCCCAGCATTTT. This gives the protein CASREGEGQPQHF.

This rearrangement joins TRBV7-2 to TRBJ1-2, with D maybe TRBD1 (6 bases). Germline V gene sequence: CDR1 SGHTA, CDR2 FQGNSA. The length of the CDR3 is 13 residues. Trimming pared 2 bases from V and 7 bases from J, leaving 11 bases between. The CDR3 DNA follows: TGTGCCAGCAGCTTAAGTGGGGGCCCTGGCTACACCTTC. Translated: CASSLSGGPGYTF. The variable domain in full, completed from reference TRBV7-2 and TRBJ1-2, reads GAGVSQSPSNKVTEKGKDVELRCDPISGHTALYWYRQSLGQGLEFLIYFQGNSAPDKSGLPSDRFSAERTGGSVSTLTIQRTQQEDSAVYLCASSLSGGPGYTFGSGTRLTVV.

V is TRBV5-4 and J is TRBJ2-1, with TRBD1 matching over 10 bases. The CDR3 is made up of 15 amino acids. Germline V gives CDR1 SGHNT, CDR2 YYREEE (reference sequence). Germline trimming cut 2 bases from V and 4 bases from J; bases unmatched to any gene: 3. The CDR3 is CASSFAGQGYNEQFF. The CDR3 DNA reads TGTGCCAGCAGCTTTGCGGGACAGGGGTACAATGAGCAGTTCTTC.

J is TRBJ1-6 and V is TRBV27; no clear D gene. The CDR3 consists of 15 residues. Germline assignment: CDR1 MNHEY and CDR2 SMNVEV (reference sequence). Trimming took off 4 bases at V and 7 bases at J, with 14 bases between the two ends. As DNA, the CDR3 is TGTGCCAGCAGTTACTCTAAGGTGGGCAATTCACCCCTCCACTTT. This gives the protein CASSYSKVGNSPLHF.

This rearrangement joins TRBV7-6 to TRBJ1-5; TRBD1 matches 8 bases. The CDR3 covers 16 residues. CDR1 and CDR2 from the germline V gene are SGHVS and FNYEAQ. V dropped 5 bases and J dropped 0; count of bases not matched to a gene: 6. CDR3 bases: TGTGCCAGCAGCCCACGGACAGGGTATAGCAATCAGCCCCAGCATTTT. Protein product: CASSPRTGYSNQPQHF.

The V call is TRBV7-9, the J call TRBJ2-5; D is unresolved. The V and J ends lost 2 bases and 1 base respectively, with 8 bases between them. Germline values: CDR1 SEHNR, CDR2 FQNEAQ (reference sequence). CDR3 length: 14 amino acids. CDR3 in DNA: TGTGCCAGCAGCTTACAAGAGCTCCAAGAGACCCAGTACTTC. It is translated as CASSLQELQETQYF.

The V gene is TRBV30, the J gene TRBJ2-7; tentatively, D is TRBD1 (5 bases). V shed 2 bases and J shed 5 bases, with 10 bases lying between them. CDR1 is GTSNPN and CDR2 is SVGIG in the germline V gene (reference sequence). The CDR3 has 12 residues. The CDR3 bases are TGTGCCTGGAGTCCAGGGTCTCACGAGCAGTACTTC. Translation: CAWSPGSHEQYF.

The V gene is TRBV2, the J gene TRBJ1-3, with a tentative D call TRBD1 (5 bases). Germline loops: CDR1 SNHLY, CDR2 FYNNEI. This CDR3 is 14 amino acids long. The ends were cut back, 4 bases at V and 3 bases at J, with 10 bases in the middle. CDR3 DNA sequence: TGTGCCAGCAGTGTAACAGGATATGGAAACACCATATATTTT. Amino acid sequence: CASSVTGYGNTIYF.

The CDR3 region has the DNA TGCAGCGCCCCACTAGCGGGGGGGCAAACTGAGCAGTTCTTC. Residues: CSAPLAGGQTEQFF. This chain connects TRBV29-1 to TRBJ2-1; 13 bases map to TRBD2. Germline CDR1 reads SQVTM; CDR2 reads ANQGSEA. CDR3 length equals 14 residues. J was trimmed by 9 bases and V by 7 bases; bases with no gene match: 9.

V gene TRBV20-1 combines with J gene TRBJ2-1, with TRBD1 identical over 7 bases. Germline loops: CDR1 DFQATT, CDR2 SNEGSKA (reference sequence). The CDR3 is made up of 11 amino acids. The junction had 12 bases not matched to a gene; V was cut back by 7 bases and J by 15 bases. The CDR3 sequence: CSVSLPNRGFF. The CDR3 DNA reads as TGCAGTGTGAGCCTCCCCAACAGGGGGTTCTTC.